The next 28 T cell receptor beta chains were all read from a single sample in a study of blood T cell repertoires in COVID-19. The repertoire was sequenced with immunoSEQ multiplex PCR; TCRdb's copy has only in-frame clones and lacks some. The sample gives about 160,000 clones, roughly nine tenths of which show up once; under 5% is in the top ten. Sequenced sample: peripheral blood. The receptors originated from a woman aged 65 to 85 with acute or convalescent COVID-19.

The rearrangement joins TRBV19 to TRBJ1-3, with 7 bases lining up with TRBD1. The V and J ends lost 6 bases and 2 bases, in that order; junction bases with no gene match: 7. CDR3 length equals 15 residues. CDR1 is LNHDA, CDR2 SQIVND, per germline (reference sequence). The DNA of the CDR3 is TGTGCCAGTAGCGCAGCCGGGACAGCTGGAAACACCATATATTTT. Translated: CASSAAGTAGNTIYF.

As DNA, the CDR3 is TGTGCCAGCAGCTTGTATGGACTAGCGGGAAACAATGAGCAGTTCTTC. This encodes CASSLYGLAGNNEQFF. This chain links TRBV5-6 with TRBJ2-1; TRBD2 matches at 12 bases. The germline V gene has CDR1 SGHDT and CDR2 YYEEEE. J lost 5 bases, V lost 1 base, and 4 bases had no gene match. The CDR3 is 16 amino acids.

The chain carries TRBV4-1 and TRBJ1-2; 12 positions match TRBD1. This CDR3 spans 15 amino acids. The trim removed 6 bases at V and 7 bases at J, leaving 9 bases unmatched. Germline-derived CDR1 and CDR2 are MGHRA and YSYEKL. CDR3 bases: TGCGCCAGCAGAATCCCGGGACAGGGGGCGGGTGGCTACACCTTC. Its protein is CASRIPGQGAGGYTF.

The J gene is TRBJ2-5, the V gene TRBV6-5; D possibly corresponds to TRBD1 (6 bases). This CDR3 region has 14 residues. V lost 7 bases and J 6 bases, leaving 18 bases between the germline ends. Per the germline V gene, CDR1 is MNHEY and CDR2 is SVGAGI. The CDR3 spells CASTKRGSVQTQYF. The CDR3 DNA reads as TGTGCCAGCACTAAGAGGGGGAGCGTCCAGACCCAGTACTTC.

V gene TRBV2 combines with J gene TRBJ1-5; a weak D match, TRBD1 (5 bases). The CDR3 covers 16 residues. The V gene lost 3 bases and the J gene lost 3 bases, with 15 bases spanning the gap. CDR1 and CDR2 from the germline V gene are SNHLY and FYNNEI. CDR3 protein: CASSDAPGRPNQPQHF. The CDR3 region has the DNA TGTGCCAGCAGTGACGCGCCAGGGAGGCCCAATCAGCCCCAGCATTTT. Using reference TRBV2 and TRBJ1-5 for the parts outside the CDR3, the full variable domain is EPEVTQTPSHQVTQMGQEVILRCVPISNHLYFYWYRQILGQKVEFLVSFYNNEISEKSEIFDDQFSVERPDGSNFTLKIRSTKLEDSAMYFCASSDAPGRPNQPQHFGDGTRLSIL.

J is TRBJ2-4 and V is TRBV4-2; TRBD2 matches 12 bases. V trimming: 0 bases; J trimming: 7 bases; junction bases outside the gene matches: 7. From germline, CDR1 is LGHNA and CDR2 YNFKEQ. The CDR3 is 17 amino acids. CDR3 sequence (DNA): TGTGCCAGCAGCCAAGAACTAGCGGGGGGCGATAGTAACATTCAGTACTTC. It specifies CASSQELAGGDSNIQYF.

This sequence joins TRBV11-2 and TRBJ2-7; TRBD1 is a possible D gene (6 bases). Germline loops: CDR1 SGHAT, CDR2 FQNNGV. V lost 3 bases, J lost 4 bases, and 7 bases lay in between. The CDR3 length is 12 residues. CDR3 in amino acids: CASSFTGYEQYF. CDR3 nucleotide sequence: TGTGCCAGCAGCTTCACAGGGTACGAGCAGTACTTC.

The rearrangement joins TRBV11-3 to TRBJ1-1, with TRBD1 matching 7 bases. This CDR3 contains 14 residues. Germline CDR1 reads SGHNT; CDR2 reads YENEEA. V lost 6 bases, J lost 1 base, and 5 bases stayed unmatched. The CDR3 protein is CASSLGTANTEAFF. The CDR3 DNA reads as TGTGCCAGCAGTCTCGGGACAGCGAACACTGAAGCTTTCTTT. The variable domain in full, with the rest retrieved from reference TRBV11-3 and TRBJ1-1, is EAGVVQSPRYKIIEKKQPVAFWCNPISGHNTLYWYLQNLGQGPELLIRYENEEAVDDSQLPKDRFSAERLKGVDSTLKIQPAELGDSAVYLCASSLGTANTEAFFGQGTRLTVV.

The chain uses TRBV19 and TRBJ2-5; 9 nucleotides line up with TRBD2. The V gene's germline CDR1 is LNHDA and CDR2 SQIVND (reference sequence). This CDR3 comprises 15 residues. V was pared by 1 base and J by 5 bases, with 5 bases of the junction left unmatched. CDR3 region: CASSIVGGGAETQYF. The CDR3 coding sequence is TGTGCCAGTAGTATAGTCGGCGGGGGGGCGGAGACCCAGTACTTC.

The sample holds a few counts of this clone. The chain is built from TRBV18 and TRBJ1-5; 8 bases line up with TRBD1. V lost 5 bases, J lost 3 bases, and 6 bases stayed unmatched. This CDR3 comprises 15 residues. Per germline, CDR1 KGHSH and CDR2 LQKENI. CDR3 bases: TGTGCCAGCTCATCAGGACAGGGACTCAATCAGCCCCAGCATTTT. This sequence encodes CASSSGQGLNQPQHF.

V and J are TRBV7-2 and TRBJ1-4, with D maybe TRBD1 (5 bases). V lost 5 bases and J lost 4, with 11 bases in between. Per the germline V gene, CDR1 is SGHTA and CDR2 is FQGNSA. The CDR3 is made up of 14 amino acids. The CDR3 DNA sequence: TGTGCCAGCAGCCACGACAGCCGTAATGAAAAACTGTTTTTT. Translation gives CASSHDSRNEKLFF.

The chain combines TRBV6-2 or TRBV6-3 with TRBJ1-3; D unresolved. There are 16 residues in the CDR3. Germline loops: CDR1 MNHEY, CDR2 SVGEGT. Trimming stripped 2 bases from V and 0 bases from J, with 11 bases between. The CDR3 sequence: CASSYTSSFSGNTIYF. CDR3 nucleotides: TGTGCCAGCAGTTACACCAGTTCTTTCTCTGGAAACACCATATATTTT.

V and J are TRBV7-8 and TRBJ2-1; 13 nucleotides match TRBD2. CDR3 size: 16 residues. Germline-derived CDR1 and CDR2 are SGHVS and FQNEAQ. J was trimmed by 8 bases and V by 6 bases; bases with no gene match: 10. CDR3 nucleotide sequence: TGTGCCAGCAGTCGGACTAGCGGGAGACTAGACGATGAGCAGTTCTTC. Translation: CASSRTSGRLDDEQFF.

CDR3: CASSSSGTGYNQPQHF. The CDR3 DNA is TGTGCCAGCAGTTCCTCCGGGACAGGCTATAATCAGCCCCAGCATTTT. The chain combines TRBV28 with TRBJ1-5, with 8 bases identical to TRBD1. Germline trimming cut 4 bases from V and 4 bases from J; bases unmatched to any gene: 9. Looked up from germline, CDR1 is MDHEN and CDR2 is SYDVKM. The CDR3 sequence is 16 residues long.

This clone was observed once. The CDR3 DNA reads as TGTGCCAGCAGTTTAGCGGCAGATCAGCCCCAGCATTTT. It encodes CASSLAADQPQHF. The chain couples TRBV12-3 or TRBV12-4 to TRBJ1-5; D unclear. CDR3 length: 13 amino acids. Between the trimmed V and J ends, which lost 0 bases and 5 bases, there was a span of 5 bases.

The chain links TRBV5-6 to TRBJ1-4, with D possibly TRBD1 on 6 matching bases. With 4 bases removed from V and 4 bases from J, the gap between germline ends came to 17 bases. This CDR3 is 16 amino acids long. From germline, CDR1 is SGHDT and CDR2 YYEEEE. The CDR3 DNA reads as TGTGCCAGCAGCCCCCCAGGGGCGGTTGGTAATGAAAAACTGTTTTTT. Its translation: CASSPPGAVGNEKLFF. The whole variable domain, remainder taken from reference TRBV5-6 and TRBJ1-4, is DAGVTQSPTHLIKTRGQQVTLRCSPKSGHDTVSWYQQALGQGPQFIFQYYEEEERQRGNFPDRFSGHQFPNYSSELNVNALLLGDSALYLCASSPPGAVGNEKLFFGSGTQLSVL.

This chain links TRBV9 with TRBJ1-3; D might be TRBD1 (5 bases). The germline V gene has CDR1 SGDLS and CDR2 YYNGEE. This CDR3 region has 16 residues. V dropped 0 bases and J dropped 2 bases, with 12 bases sitting between them. The CDR3 sequence is CASSVVRAHPGNTIYF. The CDR3 nucleotides read TGTGCCAGCAGCGTAGTCAGGGCACACCCTGGAAACACCATATATTTT.

The chain recombines TRBV4-3 with TRBJ1-1; possible D gene TRBD1, 5 bases. Germline CDR1 LGHNA, CDR2 YSLEER. V was cut by 4 bases and J by 5 bases, with 20 bases left in between. The CDR3 contains 16 residues. The CDR3, as DNA: TGCGCCAGCAGCCCCGGCTGGGGCCGGGCGAGTACTGAAGCTTTCTTT. Its translation: CASSPGWGRASTEAFF.

The gene calls are TRBV2 and TRBJ2-1; D might be TRBD1 (6 bases). Germline V gene sequence: CDR1 SNHLY, CDR2 FYNNEI. V lost 6 bases and J lost 3, with 18 bases in between. The CDR3 extends over 16 amino acids. The CDR3 sequence is CASSPQGLVDYNEQFF. The CDR3 nucleotides are TGTGCCAGCAGCCCACAGGGTTTGGTCGACTACAATGAGCAGTTCTTC.

The chain recombines TRBV3-1 (or the pseudogene TRBV3-2) with TRBJ2-2, with 8 bases lining up with TRBD2. Looked up from germline, CDR1 is LGHDT and CDR2 is YNNKEL (reference sequence). The CDR3 contains 14 residues. V gave up 1 base and J gave up 6 bases; unmatched junction bases: 1. The chain's CDR3 is CASSQGTSPGELFF. CDR3 DNA: TGTGCCAGCAGCCAAGGGACTAGCCCCGGGGAGCTGTTTTTT.

The chain recombines TRBV10-3 with TRBJ1-5, with a tentative D call TRBD1 (5 bases). The CDR3 totals 13 residues. V was cut by 6 bases and J by 7 bases, with 13 bases left in between. CDR1 is ENHRY and CDR2 is SYGVKD in the germline V gene. The CDR3 DNA sequence: TGTGCCATCAGAGGCAGGGAAGAACAGCCCCAGCATTTT. Residues: CAIRGREEQPQHF.

This chain connects TRBV10-3 to TRBJ1-3; TRBD1 matches 11 bases. Germline assignment: CDR1 ENHRY and CDR2 SYGVKD. V gave up 11 bases and J gave up 0 bases; unmatched junction bases: 12. The CDR3 is 17 amino acids. The CDR3 is CASLTGTGGYSGNTIYF. The CDR3 DNA follows: TGTGCCTCCTTAACCGGGACAGGGGGATACTCTGGAAACACCATATATTTT.

Concerning this clone itself: Other DNA sequences in the same sample also yield this CDR3. The chain has TRBV6-6 and TRBJ1-1; 8 positions match TRBD1. With V trimmed by 5 bases and J by 1 base, 6 bases remained unmatched. The germline CDR1 and CDR2 sequences are MNHNY and SVGAGI (reference sequence). CDR3 size: 15 residues. CDR3 amino acids: CASSRPGQGNTEAFF. The CDR3 DNA follows: TGTGCCAGCAGTCGCCCCGGACAGGGGAACACTGAAGCTTTCTTT.

V and J are TRBV5-1 and TRBJ2-3; no reliable D call. This CDR3 contains 13 residues. Trimming cost V 5 bases and J 2 bases, with 9 bases left between them. Per the germline V gene, CDR1 is SGHRS and CDR2 is YFSETQ. In nucleotides, the CDR3 is TGCGCCAGCAGGCCCACTGTCACAGATACGCAGTATTTT. Translation gives CASRPTVTDTQYF.

This chain connects TRBV7-9 to TRBJ2-5, with 11 positions matching TRBD1. Germline lookup yields CDR1 SEHNR and CDR2 FQNEAQ (reference sequence). Trimming cost V 4 bases and J 5 bases; bases outside gene matches: 6. This CDR3 is 15 amino acids long. CDR3 sequence: CASSSGTGGLETQYF. CDR3 nucleotides: TGTGCCAGCAGCTCCGGGACAGGGGGGCTTGAGACCCAGTACTTC.

The gene calls are TRBV29-1 and TRBJ2-3, with D maybe TRBD2 (7 bases). Trimming stripped 3 bases from V and 4 bases from J, with 23 bases between. The CDR3 is 17 residues long. The germline V gene encodes CDR1 SQVTM and CDR2 ANQGSEA. The DNA of the CDR3 is TGCAGCGTTGATGGGGACCGAGGGGGGGGCCTCGCAGATACGCAGTATTTT. Translation gives CSVDGDRGGGLADTQYF.

The rearrangement uses TRBV2 and TRBJ2-7, with 8 bases matching TRBD2. The V and J ends lost 3 bases and 3 bases, in that order; junction bases with no gene match: 4. This CDR3 region has 14 residues. Germline-derived CDR1 and CDR2 are SNHLY and FYNNEI. The CDR3 bases are TGTGCCAGCAGTGAGGAAGCGGGAGTCTACGAGCAGTACTTC. Residues: CASSEEAGVYEQYF.

The chain uses TRBV9 and TRBJ2-1; D is unclear. Trimming cost V 0 bases and J 6 bases, with 7 bases left between them. Germline lookup yields CDR1 SGDLS and CDR2 YYNGEE. The CDR3 contains 13 residues. The DNA of the CDR3 is TGTGCCAGCAGCGTAGGCGTACTCAATGAGCAGTTCTTC. Translating gives CASSVGVLNEQFF.